Below, 10 T cell receptor beta chains from the same sample are listed, as sequenced in a study of blood T cell repertoires in COVID-19. Repertoires were generated with immunoSEQ multiplex PCR, while TCRdb's copy carries only in-frame clones and drops some. Altogether under 85,000 clones are present, around 82% being singletons, with the ten largest covering over 30%. The sample was peripheral blood. These receptors all come from a man at least 80 years old with active or convalescent COVID-19.

V is TRBV6-2 or TRBV6-3 and J is TRBJ2-1, with 13 bases lining up with TRBD2. CDR3 size: 19 residues. Germline CDR1 MNHEY, CDR2 SVGEGT. The ends lost 5 bases at V and 0 bases at J; junction bases unmatched: 10. The CDR3, as DNA: TGTGCCAGCAGTCGCGGGACTAGCGGGACAATACACTCCTACAATGAGCAGTTCTTC. Residues: CASSRGTSGTIHSYNEQFF.

This chain links TRBV5-1 with TRBJ1-4, with D tentatively TRBD1 (5 bases). The V end was cut by 1 base, the J end by 10 bases, with 14 bases between. Germline V gene lookup returns CDR1 SGHRS and CDR2 YFSETQ. This CDR3 is 14 amino acids long. In DNA, the CDR3 is TGCGCCAGCAGCTTGAGCCCCACGGGGGGAAAACTGTTTTTT. Protein sequence: CASSLSPTGGKLFF.

The rearrangement links TRBV9 to TRBJ2-2, with D tentatively TRBD1 (5 bases). Germline V gene sequence: CDR1 SGDLS, CDR2 YYNGEE. The ends were cut back, 6 bases at V and 5 bases at J, with 11 bases in the middle. The CDR3 spans 13 residues. The CDR3 loop is CASTLGDTGELFF. In DNA form, the CDR3 reads TGTGCCAGCACCTTAGGGGATACCGGGGAGCTGTTTTTT.

The gene calls are TRBV5-1 and TRBJ1-2; possibly TRBD1 for D (6 bases). Germline V gene data show CDR1 as SGHRS and CDR2 as YFSETQ. This CDR3 region has 15 residues. Trimming shortened V by 0 bases and J by 3 bases, and 12 bases separated the two germline ends. CDR3 loop: CASSLGLGTYYGYTF. The CDR3 DNA sequence: TGCGCCAGCAGCTTGGGTCTCGGGACATACTATGGCTACACCTTC.

This clone was seen a few times. The DNA for the CDR3 is TGTGCCAGCAGTGAGTCACAGGGGAATGAAAAACTGTTTTTT. Its protein is CASSESQGNEKLFF. The chain has TRBV6-1 and TRBJ1-4, with 7 bases aligning to TRBD1. With 3 bases clipped from V and 5 bases from J, the junction kept 3 bases outside the gene matches. CDR3 length: 14 residues. Germline assignment: CDR1 MNHNS and CDR2 SASEGT.

This clone was detected only a few times. This chain connects TRBV19 to TRBJ2-1; a weak D match, TRBD2 (6 bases). Germline CDR1 is LNHDA and CDR2 is SQIVND (reference sequence). CDR3 length: 14 residues. Trimming stripped 6 bases from V and 2 bases from J, with 11 bases between. The CDR3 is CASRAGTTYNEQFF. CDR3 bases: TGTGCCAGTAGGGCGGGAACAACCTACAATGAGCAGTTCTTC.

The chain has TRBV10-2 and TRBJ2-2, with TRBD1 matching 8 bases. Germline lookup yields CDR1 WSHSY and CDR2 SAAADI. J was trimmed by 6 bases and V by 7 bases; bases with no gene match: 10. CDR3 length: 15 residues. CDR3 residues: CASIPGQAHSGELFF. CDR3 DNA: TGCGCCAGCATACCGGGACAGGCTCATTCCGGGGAGCTGTTTTTT.

This chain uses TRBV12-5 with TRBJ2-1; 8 nucleotides match TRBD2. The CDR3 covers 15 residues. Trimming cost V 6 bases and J 5 bases; bases outside gene matches: 9. Germline V gene lookup returns CDR1 LGHNT and CDR2 FRNRAP. CDR3 in DNA: TGTGCTAGTGGCCCTGGTACTAGCGGACACAATGAGCAGTTCTTC. Its translation is CASGPGTSGHNEQFF.

V is TRBV4-3 and J is TRBJ1-2; D is possibly TRBD1 (6 bases). With 0 bases removed from V and 8 bases from J, the gap between germline ends came to 16 bases. This CDR3 region has 15 residues. CDR1 LGHNA and CDR2 YSLEER come from the germline V gene. This CDR3 reads CASSQEYPGQRGYTF. The CDR3 DNA reads as TGCGCCAGCAGCCAAGAATACCCCGGACAGAGAGGCTACACCTTC.

This chain joins TRBV5-4 and TRBJ2-5; D remains unclear. The CDR3 length is 14 residues. The V gene lost 1 base and the J gene lost 1 base, with 8 bases spanning the gap. Germline CDR1 is SGHNT and CDR2 is YYREEE (reference sequence). CDR3 sequence: CASSLPTVQETQYF. For the CDR3, the DNA is TGTGCCAGCAGCTTGCCTACAGTCCAAGAGACCCAGTACTTC.